These T cell receptor beta chains were read from a single sample in a study of blood T cells in healthy people across ages. TCRdb recomputed calls from the 5' RACE reads with MiXCR, one row per CDR3 protein. The sample has 550,000 to 750,000 distinct CDR3 sequences; 21% are singletons. The sample comprised blood. These receptors were collected from a man in his 70s in good health. The CDR3 runs from the conserved cysteine through the conserved F or W. D genes are given only for firm matches. Clone size is given for some rows only: seen once, a few or many times, or a class if the clone is expanded.

J: TRBJ2-7
V: TRBV7-2
D: TRBD2
size: few
CDR3: CASSLESLTSGSSYEQYF
DNA: TGTGCCAGCAGCTTAGAATCCCTGACTAGCGGGAGCTCCTACGAGCAGTACTTC

J: TRBJ1-1
V: TRBV29-1
D: TRBD1
size: many
CDR3: CSVEEQGGTEAFF
DNA: TGCAGCGTTGAGGAGCAGGGGGGTACTGAAGCTTTCTTT

J: TRBJ2-4
V: TRBV20-1
D: .
size: .
CDR3: CSASREAKNIQHF
DNA: TGCAGTGCTAGTAGGGAAGCCAAAAACATTCAGCACTTC

J: TRBJ2-7
V: TRBV5-6
D: .
size: .
CDR3: CASSLAKYYEQYF
DNA: TGTGCCAGCAGCTTGGCCAAATACTACGAGCAGTACTTC

J: TRBJ1-1
V: TRBV12-3/TRBV12-4
D: TRBD1
size: few
CDR3: CASRHTGTGATEAFF
DNA: TGTGCCAGCAGACACACCGGGACAGGGGCCACTGAAGCTTTCTTT

J: TRBJ1-1
V: TRBV10-3
D: TRBD1
size: few
CDR3: CAISEAGQGVSEAFF
DNA: TGTGCCATCAGTGAAGCGGGACAGGGGGTCTCTGAAGCTTTCTTT

J: TRBJ2-3
V: TRBV12-3/TRBV12-4
D: .
size: .
CDR3: CASSSKRVGGDTQYF
DNA: TGTGCCAGCAGTTCCAAGCGGGTGGGAGGAGATACGCAGTATTTT

J: TRBJ1-3
V: TRBV20-1
D: .
size: .
CDR3: CSARGGGDTDSGNTIYF
DNA: TGCAGTGCTAGAGGGGGAGGTGATACAGACTCTGGAAACACCATATATTTT

J: TRBJ2-1
V: TRBV20-1
D: TRBD2
size: few
CDR3: CSARGTGRTSGSNEQFF
DNA: TGCAGTGCTAGAGGTACCGGCCGGACTAGCGGGAGCAATGAGCAGTTCTTC

J: TRBJ2-5
V: TRBV5-1
D: .
size: .
CDR3: CATGQGIPQETQYF
DNA: TGCGCGACGGGGCAGGGAATCCCCCAAGAGACCCAGTACTTC

J: TRBJ2-7
V: TRBV18
D: .
size: .
CDR3: CASSEGQSQSQYF
DNA: TGTGCCAGCTCAGAAGGACAGTCACAATCGCAGTACTTC

J: TRBJ2-7
V: TRBV6-2/TRBV6-3
D: .
size: .
CDR3: CAGSSSVGQIHEQYF
DNA: TGTGCCGGCAGTTCATCGGTTGGTCAGATCCACGAGCAGTACTTC

J: TRBJ2-3
V: TRBV15
D: TRBD1
size: .
CDR3: CATSRGQGADTQYF
DNA: TGTGCCACCAGCAGAGGCCAGGGGGCGGATACGCAGTATTTT

J: TRBJ2-4
V: TRBV3-1
D: TRBD2
size: many
CDR3: CASSQELAGTYADIAKNIQYF
DNA: TGTGCCAGCAGCCAAGAGCTAGCGGGAACATATGCGGATATAGCCAAAAACATTCAGTACTTC

J: TRBJ2-7
V: TRBV7-3
D: .
size: few
CDR3: CASSLKPLYLYEQYF
DNA: TGTGCCAGCAGCTTGAAGCCACTATATCTCTACGAGCAGTACTTC

J: TRBJ2-2
V: TRBV29-1
D: TRBD2
size: .
CDR3: CSARLAGGPTGELFF
DNA: TGCAGCGCCCGCCTAGCGGGAGGGCCCACCGGGGAGCTGTTTTTT

J: TRBJ2-1
V: TRBV7-2
D: .
size: many
CDR3: CASSLRDYNEQFF
DNA: TGTGCCAGCAGCTTAAGGGACTACAATGAGCAGTTCTTC

J: TRBJ2-2
V: TRBV11-2
D: TRBD2
size: .
CDR3: CASSIRLAGGAGELFF
DNA: TGTGCCAGCAGCATCCGACTAGCGGGAGGGGCCGGGGAGCTGTTTTTT

J: TRBJ2-3
V: TRBV20-1
D: TRBD2
size: .
CDR3: CSGTSGYTQYF
DNA: TGCAGCGGGACTAGCGGGTATACGCAGTATTTT

J: TRBJ2-1
V: TRBV5-6
D: TRBD2
size: .
CDR3: CASSQGGTSVYNEQFF
DNA: TGTGCCAGCAGCCAAGGAGGGACTAGCGTGTACAATGAGCAGTTCTTC

J: TRBJ2-1
V: TRBV12-3/TRBV12-4
D: TRBD1
size: once
CDR3: CASSQRGTVEMQFF
DNA: TGTGCCAGCAGCCAGAGGGGGACAGTGGAAATGCAGTTCTTC

J: TRBJ2-1
V: TRBV12-3/TRBV12-4
D: .
size: .
CDR3: CASSLGTGSEQFF
DNA: TGTGCCAGCAGCCTCGGGACCGGGAGTGAGCAGTTCTTC

J: TRBJ2-3
V: TRBV5-1
D: .
size: .
CDR3: CASSPGQTILTDTQYF
DNA: TGCGCCAGCAGCCCGGGACAAACCATCTTGACAGATACGCAGTATTTT

J: TRBJ2-2
V: TRBV28
D: .
size: .
CDR3: CASTTGGFTGELFF
DNA: TGTGCCAGCACCACAGGAGGGTTCACCGGGGAGCTGTTTTTT

J: TRBJ1-4
V: TRBV7-2
D: .
size: .
CDR3: CASSLQGGINEKLFF
DNA: TGTGCCAGCAGCCTACAGGGCGGGATTAATGAAAAACTGTTTTTT

J: TRBJ2-7
V: TRBV29-1
D: .
size: few
CDR3: CSVGGGKPYEQYF
DNA: TGCAGCGTTGGAGGGGGGAAACCCTACGAGCAGTACTTC

J: TRBJ2-1
V: TRBV29-1
D: .
size: many
CDR3: CSVEFGGEQFF
DNA: TGCAGCGTTGAATTTGGGGGCGAGCAGTTCTTC

J: TRBJ2-5
V: TRBV5-1
D: TRBD1
size: .
CDR3: CASSLGTGPEETQYF
DNA: TGCGCCAGCAGCTTGGGGACAGGGCCGGAAGAGACCCAGTACTTC

J: TRBJ2-7
V: TRBV18
D: .
size: .
CDR3: CASSPTGHYEQYF
DNA: TGTGCCAGCTCACCAACCGGGCATTACGAGCAGTACTTC

J: TRBJ1-1
V: TRBV29-1
D: TRBD1
size: few
CDR3: CSGTGGDTEAFF
DNA: TGCAGCGGAACAGGGGGAGACACTGAAGCTTTCTTT

J: TRBJ1-1
V: TRBV29-1
D: .
size: few
CDR3: CSVVITDTEAFF
DNA: TGCAGCGTTGTGATTACAGACACTGAAGCTTTCTTT

J: TRBJ2-7
V: TRBV2
D: TRBD1
size: .
CDR3: CASSATGTGALGRCEQYF
DNA: TGTGCCAGCAGCGCGACCGGGACAGGGGCGCTCGGGCGCTGCGAGCAGTACTTC

J: TRBJ2-7
V: TRBV20-1
D: TRBD2
size: few
CDR3: CSATNAGTSGTKRYEQYF
DNA: TGCAGTGCTACAAACGCCGGGACTAGTGGTACCAAAAGGTACGAGCAGTACTTC

J: TRBJ2-2
V: TRBV15
D: .
size: many
CDR3: CATSRAHRQDHPRELFF
DNA: TGTGCCACCAGCAGAGCACACCGCCAGGACCATCCACGGGAGCTGTTTTTT

J: TRBJ2-7
V: TRBV28
D: .
size: .
CDR3: CASSWGGGEQYF
DNA: TGTGCCAGCAGTTGGGGCGGAGGAGAGCAGTACTTC

J: TRBJ2-1
V: TRBV5-1
D: TRBD2
size: .
CDR3: CASSSGTSGTLSYNEQFF
DNA: TGCGCCAGCAGCTCCGGGACTAGCGGGACCCTCTCCTACAATGAGCAGTTCTTC

J: TRBJ1-1
V: TRBV29-1
D: .
size: many
CDR3: CSVQQGVNTEAFF
DNA: TGCAGCGTACAACAAGGGGTGAACACTGAAGCTTTCTTT

J: TRBJ1-1
V: TRBV6-5
D: .
size: few
CDR3: CASRRGVGDTEAFF
DNA: TGTGCCAGCCGACGAGGGGTGGGAGACACTGAAGCTTTCTTT

J: TRBJ2-1
V: TRBV7-2
D: .
size: .
CDR3: CASSWGRTYNEQFF
DNA: TGTGCCAGCAGCTGGGGGAGAACTTACAATGAGCAGTTCTTC

J: TRBJ1-1
V: TRBV3-1
D: .
size: few
CDR3: CASSRAGGKGTEAFF
DNA: TGTGCCAGCAGCCGAGCGGGGGGGAAGGGGACTGAAGCTTTCTTT

J: TRBJ1-4
V: TRBV5-1
D: .
size: few
CDR3: CASSPPLSQGGEKLFF
DNA: TGCGCCAGCAGCCCCCCGCTGTCACAGGGAGGTGAAAAACTGTTTTTT

J: TRBJ2-1
V: TRBV9
D: .
size: .
CDR3: CASSVEGSGQGRNEQFF
DNA: TGTGCCAGCAGCGTAGAAGGGTCAGGTCAGGGCCGGAATGAGCAGTTCTTC

J: TRBJ2-7
V: TRBV4-1
D: .
size: .
CDR3: CASSGSLPYEQYF
DNA: TGCGCCAGCAGCGGAAGTCTCCCCTACGAGCAGTACTTC